A selection of T cell receptor beta chains follows, all from one sample in a study of blood T cell repertoires in COVID-19. This table comes from immunoSEQ multiplex PCR, and its TCRdb copy is limited to in-frame clones, with some not included. The sample carries some 220,000 clones, just under 85% recorded once. Material for sequencing was PBMCs or T cells enriched from blood (not recorded which). Receptor source: a woman aged 35 to 49 with acute COVID-19. Both conserved end residues are part of each CDR3. The order of the fields is CDR3 protein, V gene, J gene.

CASSLWTGGGYTF	TRBV3-1/TRBV3-2	TRBJ1-2
CASSTGTASRQPQHF	TRBV28	TRBJ1-5
CASSLRESPKNEQFF	TRBV7-9	TRBJ2-1
CASSLVAGDYGYTF	TRBV7-2	TRBJ1-2
CASSPRTGHYGYTF	TRBV28	TRBJ1-2
CASSEGTGVRSPLHF	TRBV2	TRBJ1-6
CASSIPQIEAFF	TRBV19	TRBJ1-1
CASINEAGLNTEAFF	TRBV28	TRBJ1-1
CASSFSEQYF	TRBV11-2	TRBJ2-7
CATNLAPRANEQFF	TRBV5-1	TRBJ2-1
CASSLDTSGLGETQYF	TRBV7-8	TRBJ2-5
CASSKGTAQETQYF	TRBV5-1	TRBJ2-5
CAHSGGAGTGELFF	TRBV7-9	TRBJ2-2
CATSDAASSGSDQPQHF	TRBV24-1	TRBJ1-5
CASSSARNTEAFF	TRBV11-2	TRBJ1-1
CAISEELADRSYNEQFF	TRBV10-3	TRBJ2-1
CASSLVQGGRAPLHF	TRBV7-9	TRBJ1-6
CASSLTPGTYNEQFF	TRBV7-3	TRBJ2-1
CASSLTPNNEQFF	TRBV7-3	TRBJ2-1
CASTLDRGYNEQFF	TRBV27	TRBJ2-1
CASSVDTNNEQFF	TRBV7-2	TRBJ2-1
CASSPGLAGEDTQYF	TRBV7-3	TRBJ2-3
CASSEWRVSGANVLTF	TRBV6-1	TRBJ2-6
CASTDTYTGELFF	TRBV9	TRBJ2-2
CASSFGRASGYTF	TRBV7-2	TRBJ1-2
CASSRGTGQVHEQYF	TRBV5-8	TRBJ2-7
CASSEVVGGAAMNTEAFF	TRBV6-1	TRBJ1-1
CASSYELTGGTEAFF	TRBV6-5	TRBJ1-1
CASSRRTGVTGELFF	TRBV3-1/TRBV3-2	TRBJ2-2
CASSYPERSAEAFF	TRBV6-5	TRBJ1-1
CALGGAFGYTF	TRBV6-6	TRBJ1-2
CASSLDLQGTEAFF	TRBV5-1	TRBJ1-1
CASSKIEGADGYTF	TRBV11-2	TRBJ1-2
CASSPEWRTGHEKLFF	TRBV5-5	TRBJ1-4
CATSRGDRGGDYSNQPQHF	TRBV15	TRBJ1-5
CASSLDRDLFYEQYF	TRBV5-6	TRBJ2-7
CASSVVAGGPGPFAIQYF	TRBV9	TRBJ2-4
CASTSDTGELFF	TRBV2	TRBJ2-2
CASSESGSGANVLTF	TRBV2	TRBJ2-6
CASSSRLAGGIADTQYF	TRBV13	TRBJ2-3
CASSFVSTADGGYTF	TRBV5-6	TRBJ1-2
CASSSSEVRHTEAFF	TRBV5-5	TRBJ1-1
CASSFTSGGLYNEQFF	TRBV5-4	TRBJ2-1
CASSFRGTVQDEQYF	TRBV27	TRBJ2-7
CASSAGTVNQPQHF	TRBV9	TRBJ1-5
CASSLGRLAGTLTDTQYF	TRBV11-3	TRBJ2-3
CASSQDPLAGNEQFF	TRBV4-1	TRBJ2-1
CASSQEERGGLEQFF	TRBV4-1	TRBJ2-1
CASSPNLDRNSPLHF	TRBV18	TRBJ1-6
CASSLKGYEQYF	TRBV28	TRBJ2-7
CASSPGQNSGNTIYF	TRBV18	TRBJ1-3
CASSITGDYGYTF	TRBV6-5	TRBJ1-2
CASSQDMVQPQHF	TRBV4-3	TRBJ1-5
CASSFTPGVNEKLFF	TRBV7-2	TRBJ1-4
CATSRTGRYNEQFF	TRBV15	TRBJ2-1